These T cell receptor beta chains were read from a single sample in a study of blood T cell repertoires in COVID-19. TCRdb keeps only in-frame clones here, not all; method: immunoSEQ multiplex PCR. The data hold roughly 340,000 clones, with about 90% observed a single time. Sequencing was done on a sample of PBMCs or T cells enriched from blood (not recorded which). Receptors originate from a middle-aged man in a cohort exposed to, infected with or recovered from COVID-19 (not recorded which). Both conserved end residues are part of each CDR3. A D gene is named only where the DNA matches it firmly. The size entry is marked missing in some rows and otherwise reads once, few, many or a size class.

D gene: -
clone size: -
V gene: TRBV3-1/TRBV3-2
J gene: TRBJ1-3
CDR3 protein: CASSLRGSSGNTIYF
CDR3 DNA: TGTGCCAGCAGCCTAAGAGGTAGCTCTGGAAACACCATATATTTT

D gene: TRBD1
clone size: -
V gene: TRBV27
J gene: TRBJ1-5
CDR3 protein: CASSKGQGYGNQPQHF
CDR3 DNA: TGTGCCAGCAGTAAAGGACAGGGATATGGCAATCAGCCCCAGCATTTT

D gene: TRBD1
clone size: -
V gene: TRBV4-1
J gene: TRBJ1-3
CDR3 protein: CASSQLQGAAGNTIYF
CDR3 DNA: TGCGCCAGCAGCCAATTGCAGGGGGCGGCCGGAAACACCATATATTTT

D gene: TRBD2
clone size: -
V gene: TRBV7-2
J gene: TRBJ2-7
CDR3 protein: CASSPRPSGSSYEQYF
CDR3 DNA: TGTGCCAGCAGCCCTAGGCCTAGCGGTAGCTCCTACGAGCAGTACTTC

D gene: TRBD1
clone size: -
V gene: TRBV3-1/TRBV3-2
J gene: TRBJ2-7
CDR3 protein: CASSQGSHRGEQYF
CDR3 DNA: TGTGCCAGCAGCCAAGGGTCTCACAGGGGCGAGCAGTACTTC

D gene: -
clone size: -
V gene: TRBV7-9
J gene: TRBJ1-6
CDR3 protein: CASSLLAGNSPLHF
CDR3 DNA: TGTGCCAGCAGCTTGTTGGCGGGTAATTCACCCCTCCACTTT

D gene: -
clone size: few
V gene: TRBV6-2/TRBV6-3
J gene: TRBJ2-2
CDR3 protein: CASSYLGISQSAGELFF
CDR3 DNA: TGTGCCAGCAGTTACCTGGGCATAAGTCAGTCAGCCGGGGAGCTGTTTTTT

D gene: -
clone size: -
V gene: TRBV20-1
J gene: TRBJ2-3
CDR3 protein: CSASDWSIVTDTQYF
CDR3 DNA: TGCAGTGCTAGTGATTGGAGTATAGTCACAGATACGCAGTATTTT

D gene: TRBD2
clone size: -
V gene: TRBV5-6
J gene: TRBJ2-2
CDR3 protein: CASSPFVRREAGELFF
CDR3 DNA: TGTGCCAGCAGCCCTTTTGTTCGACGGGAGGCCGGGGAGCTGTTTTTT

D gene: -
clone size: -
V gene: TRBV7-9
J gene: TRBJ1-6
CDR3 protein: CASSLGEGGGYGSPLHF
CDR3 DNA: TGTGCCAGCAGCTTAGGCGAAGGTGGGGGGTACGGATCACCCCTCCACTTT

D gene: TRBD2
clone size: -
V gene: TRBV19
J gene: TRBJ2-1
CDR3 protein: CASSMGALAGGQFF
CDR3 DNA: TGTGCCAGTAGTATGGGCGCATTAGCGGGAGGGCAGTTCTTC

D gene: -
clone size: few
V gene: TRBV7-2
J gene: TRBJ2-2
CDR3 protein: CASSLEGGTNTGELFF
CDR3 DNA: TGTGCCAGCAGCTTAGAAGGAGGGACGAACACCGGGGAGCTGTTTTTT

D gene: -
clone size: -
V gene: TRBV5-1
J gene: TRBJ2-1
CDR3 protein: CASSLGLGDEQFF
CDR3 DNA: TGCGCCAGCAGCTTGGGACTAGGTGATGAGCAGTTCTTC

D gene: -
clone size: -
V gene: TRBV11-2
J gene: TRBJ2-2
CDR3 protein: CASSLEGARNTGELFF
CDR3 DNA: TGTGCCAGCAGCTTAGAGGGGGCCAGAAACACCGGGGAGCTGTTTTTT

D gene: -
clone size: -
V gene: TRBV19
J gene: TRBJ1-6
CDR3 protein: CASSIKGNSPLHF
CDR3 DNA: TGTGCCAGTAGTATTAAGGGGAATTCACCCCTCCACTTT

D gene: TRBD2
clone size: -
V gene: TRBV3-1/TRBV3-2
J gene: TRBJ2-1
CDR3 protein: CASTPKMGPGTRLNEQFF
CDR3 DNA: TGTGCCAGCACCCCAAAGATGGGGCCGGGGACTAGATTAAATGAGCAGTTCTTC

D gene: TRBD1
clone size: -
V gene: TRBV19
J gene: TRBJ1-1
CDR3 protein: CASSPPGQGGFEAFF
CDR3 DNA: TGTGCCAGTAGTCCACCAGGACAGGGAGGATTCGAAGCTTTCTTT

D gene: TRBD2
clone size: -
V gene: TRBV30
J gene: TRBJ2-3
CDR3 protein: CGTGRSTDTQYF
CDR3 DNA: TGTGGCACCGGGAGGAGCACAGATACGCAGTATTTT

D gene: TRBD2
clone size: once
V gene: TRBV6-5
J gene: TRBJ2-3
CDR3 protein: CASSYSGSGRDTQYF
CDR3 DNA: TGTGCCAGCAGTTACTCAGGTAGCGGGAGGGATACGCAGTATTTT

D gene: -
clone size: -
V gene: TRBV18
J gene: TRBJ2-7
CDR3 protein: CASSREQGYYEQYF
CDR3 DNA: TGTGCCAGCTCACGAGAACAGGGCTACTACGAGCAGTACTTC

D gene: -
clone size: -
V gene: TRBV18
J gene: TRBJ2-2
CDR3 protein: CASSLPQDRTGELFF
CDR3 DNA: TGTGCCAGCTCACTTCCACAGGACCGCACCGGGGAGCTGTTTTTT

D gene: -
clone size: -
V gene: TRBV27
J gene: TRBJ2-6
CDR3 protein: CASSSVSGANVLTF
CDR3 DNA: TGTGCCAGCAGTTCCGTCTCTGGGGCCAACGTCCTGACTTTC

D gene: TRBD1
clone size: many
V gene: TRBV5-1
J gene: TRBJ1-1
CDR3 protein: CASSVYRGNTEAFF
CDR3 DNA: TGCGCCAGCAGCGTATACAGGGGAAACACTGAAGCTTTCTTT

D gene: -
clone size: -
V gene: TRBV19
J gene: TRBJ1-1
CDR3 protein: CASSIRQGRSEAFF
CDR3 DNA: TGTGCCAGTAGTATACGTCAGGGCCGGTCTGAAGCTTTCTTT